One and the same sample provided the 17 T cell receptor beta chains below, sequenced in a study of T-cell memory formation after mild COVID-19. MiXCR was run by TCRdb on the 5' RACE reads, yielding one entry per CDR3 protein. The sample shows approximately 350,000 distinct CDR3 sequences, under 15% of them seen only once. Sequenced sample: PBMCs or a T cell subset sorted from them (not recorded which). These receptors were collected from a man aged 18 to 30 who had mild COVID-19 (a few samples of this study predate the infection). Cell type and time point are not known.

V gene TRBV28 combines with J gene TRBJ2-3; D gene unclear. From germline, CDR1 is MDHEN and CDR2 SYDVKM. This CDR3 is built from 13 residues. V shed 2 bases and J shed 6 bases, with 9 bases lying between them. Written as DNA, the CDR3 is TGTGCCAGCAGTTTACCAACACCCGATACGCAGTATTTT. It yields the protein CASSLPTPDTQYF.

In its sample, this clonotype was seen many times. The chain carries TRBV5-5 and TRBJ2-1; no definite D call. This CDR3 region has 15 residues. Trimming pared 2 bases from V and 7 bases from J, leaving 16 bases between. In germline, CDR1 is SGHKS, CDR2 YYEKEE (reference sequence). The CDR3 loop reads CASSFGGDSRNEQFF. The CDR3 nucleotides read TGTGCCAGCAGCTTTGGCGGCGATTCGAGGAATGAGCAGTTCTTC.

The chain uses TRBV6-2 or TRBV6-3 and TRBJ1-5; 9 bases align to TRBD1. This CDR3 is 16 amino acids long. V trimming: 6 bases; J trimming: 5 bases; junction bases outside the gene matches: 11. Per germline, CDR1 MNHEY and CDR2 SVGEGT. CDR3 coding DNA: TGTGCCAGCAGCGAGGCCGGGACAGGGAATTATCAGCCCCAGCATTTT. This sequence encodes CASSEAGTGNYQPQHF.

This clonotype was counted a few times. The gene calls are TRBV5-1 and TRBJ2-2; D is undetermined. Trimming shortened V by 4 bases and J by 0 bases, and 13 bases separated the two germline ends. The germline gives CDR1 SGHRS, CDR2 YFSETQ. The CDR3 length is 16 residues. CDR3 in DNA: TGCGCCAGCAGCCTGGGTCCACGATCGAACACCGGGGAGCTGTTTTTT. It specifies CASSLGPRSNTGELFF.

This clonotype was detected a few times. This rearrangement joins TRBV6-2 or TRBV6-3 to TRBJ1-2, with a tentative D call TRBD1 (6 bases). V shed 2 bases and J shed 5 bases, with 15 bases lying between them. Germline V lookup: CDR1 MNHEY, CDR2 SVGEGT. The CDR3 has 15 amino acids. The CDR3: CASSYEGPGAYGYTF. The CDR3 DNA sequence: TGTGCCAGCAGTTACGAAGGCCCGGGGGCGTATGGCTACACCTTC.

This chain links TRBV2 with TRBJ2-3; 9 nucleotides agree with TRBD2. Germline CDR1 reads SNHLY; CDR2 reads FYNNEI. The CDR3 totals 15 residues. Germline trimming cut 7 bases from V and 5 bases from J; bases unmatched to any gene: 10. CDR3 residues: CASTPLAGYVDTQYF. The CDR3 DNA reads TGTGCCAGCACTCCCCTAGCGGGGTATGTAGATACGCAGTATTTT.

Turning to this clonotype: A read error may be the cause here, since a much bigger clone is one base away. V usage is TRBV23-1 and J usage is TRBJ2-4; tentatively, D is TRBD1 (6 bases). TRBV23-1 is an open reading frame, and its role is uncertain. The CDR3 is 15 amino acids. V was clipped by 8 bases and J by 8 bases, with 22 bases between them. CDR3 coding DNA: TGCGCCAGCGCCCCGGGCACCTACAGGGCTTACATTCAGTACTTC. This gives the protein CASAPGTYRAYIQYF.

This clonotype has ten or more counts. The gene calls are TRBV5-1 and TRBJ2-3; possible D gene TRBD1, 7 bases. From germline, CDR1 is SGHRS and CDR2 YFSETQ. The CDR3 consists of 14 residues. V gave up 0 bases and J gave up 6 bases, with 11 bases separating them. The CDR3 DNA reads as TGCGCCAGCAGCTTGGAGGCAGGGGGGGATACGCAGTATTTT. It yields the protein CASSLEAGGDTQYF.

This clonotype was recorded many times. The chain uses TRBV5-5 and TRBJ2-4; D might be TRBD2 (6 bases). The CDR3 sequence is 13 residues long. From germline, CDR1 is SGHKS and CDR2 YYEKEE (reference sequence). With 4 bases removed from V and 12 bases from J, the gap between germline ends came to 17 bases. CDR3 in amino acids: CASSGRRELNQYF. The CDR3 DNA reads TGTGCCAGCAGCGGACGCCGGGAGTTGAATCAGTACTTC.

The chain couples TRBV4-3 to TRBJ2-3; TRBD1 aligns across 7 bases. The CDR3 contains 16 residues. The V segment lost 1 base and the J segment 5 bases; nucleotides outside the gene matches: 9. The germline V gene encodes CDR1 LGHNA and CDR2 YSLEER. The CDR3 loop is CASSQVATTGRDTQYF. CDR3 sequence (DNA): TGCGCCAGCAGCCAAGTAGCAACGACAGGGCGAGATACGCAGTATTTT.

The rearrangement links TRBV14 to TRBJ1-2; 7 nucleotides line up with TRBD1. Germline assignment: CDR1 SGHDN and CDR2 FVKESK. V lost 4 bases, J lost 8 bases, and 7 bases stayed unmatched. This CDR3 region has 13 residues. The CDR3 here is CASSPNRGDGYTF. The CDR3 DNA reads TGTGCCAGCAGCCCAAACAGGGGAGACGGCTACACCTTC.

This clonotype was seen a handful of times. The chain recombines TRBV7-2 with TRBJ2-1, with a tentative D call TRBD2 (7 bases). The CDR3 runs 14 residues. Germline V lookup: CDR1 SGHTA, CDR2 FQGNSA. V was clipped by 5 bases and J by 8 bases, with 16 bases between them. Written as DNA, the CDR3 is TGTGCCAGCAGCCGCGGGGGCCGTGGAGATGAGCAGTTCTTC. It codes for CASSRGGRGDEQFF.

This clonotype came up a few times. CDR3 amino acids: CSAKGTSGGALYEQYV. The CDR3 DNA reads as TGCAGTGCTAAGGGGACTAGCGGGGGAGCTCTGTACGAGCAGTACGTC. The chain uses TRBV20-1 and TRBJ2-7; 14 bases agree with TRBD2. The CDR3 runs 16 residues. V lost 4 bases to trimming and J lost 4 bases; unmatched junction nucleotides: 9. Germline loops: CDR1 DFQATT, CDR2 SNEGSKA (reference sequence).

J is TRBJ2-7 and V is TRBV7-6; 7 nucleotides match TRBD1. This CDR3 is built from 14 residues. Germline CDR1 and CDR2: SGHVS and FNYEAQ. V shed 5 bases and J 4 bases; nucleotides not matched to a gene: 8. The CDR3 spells CASSLSGTDYEQYF. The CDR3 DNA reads TGTGCCAGCAGCCTCTCCGGGACAGATTACGAGCAGTACTTC.

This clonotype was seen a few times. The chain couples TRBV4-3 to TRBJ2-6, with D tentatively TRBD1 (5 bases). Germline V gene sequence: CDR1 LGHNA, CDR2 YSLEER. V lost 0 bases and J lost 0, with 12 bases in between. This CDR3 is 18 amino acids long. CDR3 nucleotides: TGCGCCAGCAGCCAAGATGCCAGGGTGCTCTCTGGGGCCAACGTCCTGACTTTC. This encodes CASSQDARVLSGANVLTF.

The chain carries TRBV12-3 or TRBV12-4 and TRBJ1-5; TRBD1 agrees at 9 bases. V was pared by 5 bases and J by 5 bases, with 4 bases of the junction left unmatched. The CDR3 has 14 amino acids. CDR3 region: CASSGTGGDQPQHF. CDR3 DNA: TGTGCCAGCAGTGGCACAGGGGGCGATCAGCCCCAGCATTTT.

The CDR3 loop reads CAWSVPGGTQYF. Written as DNA, the CDR3 is TGTGCCTGGAGTGTACCGGGTGGGACCCAGTACTTC. The gene calls are TRBV30 and TRBJ2-5, with D unresolved. Germline CDR1 reads GTSNPN; CDR2 reads SVGIG (reference sequence). This CDR3 is 12 amino acids long. V lost 0 bases and J 7 bases, leaving 9 bases between the germline ends.